The source of this T cell receptor beta chain is a study of T-cell memory formation after mild COVID-19. About the research overall: TCR clusters largely stayed donor specific.

This clonotype was seen more than once but under ten times. What it binds is unknown. Overall study findings and caveats: A second wave expanding day 15 to 37 was CD4+-biased; contracting clones were balanced. The finding that pre-infection memory included some responding clones suggested that cross-reactive memory joined.

Using its own MiXCR run on the 5' RACE reads, TCRdb lists one record per CDR3 protein. The data hold hundreds of thousands of distinct CDR3 sequences, with more than 15% observed a single time. Trimming cost V 4 bases and J 8 bases, with 11 bases left between them. The CDR3 runs 13 residues. The germline CDR1 and CDR2 sequences are MNHEY and SMNVEV (reference sequence). The chain combines TRBV27 with TRBJ1-4; the D is unclear. Specimen: PBMCs or a T cell subset sorted from them (not recorded which). The TCR originated in a man aged 18-30 years who had mild COVID-19 (a few samples of this study predate the infection). Cell type and time point are not known. The CDR3 is CASSYGRWEKLFF. CDR3 nucleotides: TGTGCCAGCAGTTACGGGAGGTGGGAAAAACTGTTTTTT.